One and the same sample provided the 29 T cell receptor beta chains below, sequenced in a study of cytomegalovirus exposure and HLA in healthy donors (dated by TCRdb to between 2016 and 2019). The library came from the immunoSEQ multiplex PCR assay. For the multiplex PCR, a mixture combining 60 forward primers for TCR Vbeta segments and 13 reverse primers for TCR Jbeta segments was used. TCRdb mirrors the immuneACCESS table, restricted to in-frame sequences. Some clones are absent from its copies; in checked studies, under half trace to an unresolved V gene, and the reason for the others is unknown. The sample yields hundreds of thousands of clones; 70% to 80% were counted once. The top ten clones comprise over 3.5% of the sample. The sequencing input was PBMCs. The receptors were gathered from a male donor in good health and CMV-seronegative.

This rearrangement joins TRBV7-9 to TRBJ1-1; D may be TRBD1 (6 bases). V lost 3 bases and J lost 0, with 14 bases in between. The CDR3 is 16 amino acids. Looked up from germline, CDR1 is SEHNR and CDR2 is FQNEAQ (reference sequence). CDR3: CASSFTTRGVNTEAFF. CDR3 DNA: TGTGCCAGCAGCTTTACTACCAGGGGAGTGAACACTGAAGCTTTCTTT.

This clone was counted a few times. This chain uses TRBV4-1 with TRBJ2-1, with 8 bases identical to TRBD1. The length of the CDR3 is 16 residues. Germline-derived CDR1 and CDR2 are MGHRA and YSYEKL. With V trimmed by 0 bases and J by 8 bases, 9 bases remained unmatched. The CDR3 DNA reads as TGCGCCAGCAGCCAAGATTTCCCGACAGGGGAGGATGAGCAGTTCTTC. Protein product: CASSQDFPTGEDEQFF.

The gene calls are TRBV27 and TRBJ2-5; 9 bases align to TRBD1. The J call may be incorrect, as the DNA end agrees better with TRBJ2-7. Germline assignment: CDR1 MNHEY and CDR2 SMNVEV (reference sequence). This CDR3 region has 13 residues. The CDR3 is CASSFGQGYEQYF. The CDR3 bases are TGTGCCAGCAGTTTCGGACAGGGGTACGAGCAGTACTTC.

The chain is built from TRBV28 and TRBJ2-7, with TRBD2 matching over 15 bases. The CDR3 contains 14 residues. The germline V gene has CDR1 MDHEN and CDR2 SYDVKM. With 5 bases clipped from V and 10 bases from J, the junction kept 6 bases outside the gene matches. The CDR3 DNA follows: TGTGCCAGCAGTCCCGGGACTAGCGGGAGGAAACAGTACTTC. Translated: CASSPGTSGRKQYF.

The chain combines TRBV6-5 with TRBJ2-7, with D perhaps matching TRBD1 (6 bases). The CDR3 runs to 14 residues. The germline CDR1 and CDR2 sequences are MNHEY and SVGAGI. The V gene lost 5 bases and the J gene lost 4 bases, with 15 bases spanning the gap. CDR3 sequence reads: CASSAQGKHYEQYF. The CDR3, as DNA: TGTGCCAGCAGTGCGCAGGGGAAACATTACGAGCAGTACTTC.

This CDR3 is CASSRQGNYNEQFF. CDR3 nucleotides: TGTGCCAGCAGCCGTCAGGGGAACTACAATGAGCAGTTCTTC. The chain recombines TRBV6-1 with TRBJ2-1, with D tentatively TRBD1 (6 bases). The CDR3 extends over 14 amino acids. Germline V gives CDR1 MNHNS, CDR2 SASEGT. Trimming left V 6 bases short and J 3 bases short, with 12 bases between.

This rearrangement joins TRBV2 to TRBJ1-5; 9 bases agree with TRBD1. Germline V gives CDR1 SNHLY, CDR2 FYNNEI. The V segment lost 5 bases and the J segment 5 bases; nucleotides outside the gene matches: 10. CDR3 length equals 16 residues. The DNA of the CDR3 is TGTGCCAGCAGTCCCCCGACAGGGGGACTTGATCAGCCCCAGCATTTT. Amino acid sequence: CASSPPTGGLDQPQHF.

The chain has TRBV21-1 and TRBJ1-5; the table's TRBD1 call for D was not verified on the DNA. TRBV21-1 is an annotated pseudogene. The CDR3 totals 18 residues. Here the CDR3 reads CASSKERAGENGNQPQHF. CDR3 DNA: TGTGCCAGCAGCAAAGAGAGGGCAGGGGAGAATGGAAATCAGCCCCAGCATTTT.

The chain links TRBV6-5 to TRBJ1-5; TRBD1 agrees at 8 bases. Unmatched junction bases numbered 6, after V lost 10 bases and J lost 4 bases. CDR3 length: 13 amino acids. CDR1 and CDR2 (germline): MNHEY, SVGAGI. The CDR3 nucleotides are TGTGCCATCCGACAGGGGCCTAATCAGCCCCAGCATTTT. Amino acid sequence: CAIRQGPNQPQHF.

Worth noting for this clone: An end of the junction differs from the germline gene, which may be a read error. The gene calls are TRBV6-5 and TRBJ1-3; D remains unclear. The CDR3 contains 15 residues. Germline V gene sequence: CDR1 MNHEY, CDR2 SVGAGI. In DNA, the CDR3 is TGTGCCAGCAGCACGGATAGCATCTCTAGAAACACCATATATTTT. Translated: CASSTDSISRNTIYF.

This rearrangement joins TRBV6-6 to TRBJ2-7, with 8 bases matching TRBD2. V lost 2 bases to trimming and J lost 4 bases; unmatched junction nucleotides: 10. The germline gives CDR1 MNHNY, CDR2 SVGAGI (reference sequence). CDR3 length: 16 residues. CDR3 bases: TGTGCCAGCAGTTACCTGGCTAGCGGGCCTCGTTACGAGCAGTACTTC. It is translated as CASSYLASGPRYEQYF.

This chain joins TRBV10-3 and TRBJ1-2; a weak D match, TRBD1 (6 bases). CDR1 is ENHRY and CDR2 is SYGVKD in the germline V gene. The CDR3 covers 13 residues. The V end was cut by 8 bases, the J end by 3 bases, with 13 bases between. The CDR3 sequence is CAIRTAADYGYTF. CDR3 in DNA: TGTGCCATCCGGACAGCAGCAGACTATGGCTACACCTTC.

V and J are TRBV18 and TRBJ1-1; TRBD1 matches at 11 bases. In germline, CDR1 is KGHSH, CDR2 LQKENI. Trimming removed 6 bases from V and 4 bases from J; junction bases left unmatched: 7. CDR3 length: 15 amino acids. CDR3 sequence (DNA): TGTGCCAGCTCCCTAGGACAGGGGGCGAGCACTGAAGCTTTCTTT. As protein: CASSLGQGASTEAFF.

In its sample, this clone was seen once. V is TRBV27 and J is TRBJ2-7; the match to TRBD1 covers 8 bases. J gave up 3 bases and V 6 bases, and 7 bases lay outside the gene matches. The CDR3 runs 14 residues. Germline lookup yields CDR1 MNHEY and CDR2 SMNVEV (reference sequence). The CDR3 DNA reads as TGTGCCAGCAGAAGGGGACAGGTGGGCTACGAGCAGTACTTC. This gives the protein CASRRGQVGYEQYF.

The chain links TRBV25-1 to TRBJ2-7; 9 bases are a match to TRBD2. This CDR3 has 16 amino acids. Germline V lookup: CDR1 MGHDK, CDR2 SYGVNS. J gave up 2 bases and V 2 bases, and 7 bases lay outside the gene matches. This CDR3 reads CASSEKASGITYEQYF. The CDR3 DNA reads TGTGCCAGCAGTGAAAAAGCTAGCGGGATTACCTACGAGCAGTACTTC.

Comments on this clone: The junction shows a germline mismatch at one end, possibly a read error. This sequence joins TRBV7-9 and TRBJ1-4; D possibly corresponds to TRBD1 (5 bases). CDR1 and CDR2 (germline): SEHNR, FQNEAQ (reference sequence). This CDR3 region has 15 residues. CDR3 residues: CSSSLGDRSNEKLFF. For the CDR3, the DNA is TGTTCCAGCAGCTTAGGAGACAGATCTAATGAAAAACTGTTTTTT.

The chain carries TRBV7-9 and TRBJ1-1; 8 nucleotides agree with TRBD1. Per the germline V gene, CDR1 is SEHNR and CDR2 is FQNEAQ (reference sequence). CDR3 length: 14 residues. J gave up 5 bases and V 5 bases, and 7 bases lay outside the gene matches. CDR3 DNA: TGTGCCAGCAGCCCCCGGACAGGGCTGACTGAAGCTTTCTTT. Residues: CASSPRTGLTEAFF.

The chain joins TRBV6-6 to TRBJ2-6; D unclear. There are 12 residues in the CDR3. Trimming shortened V by 6 bases and J by 7 bases, and 7 bases separated the two germline ends. Germline CDR1 MNHNY, CDR2 SVGAGI (reference sequence). The CDR3, as DNA: TGTGCCAGCAGCCCCAGTGCCAACGTCCTGACTTTC. It translates to CASSPSANVLTF.

There are a few counts of this clone. The chain carries TRBV4-2 and TRBJ2-7, with TRBD2 matching 15 bases. Losses at the gene ends were 4 bases for V and 5 bases for J; bases not matched to a gene: 9. Germline V CDR1 and CDR2: LGHNA, YNFKEQ. This CDR3 has 17 residues. DNA for the CDR3: TGTGCCAGCAGCCCAAGCTCGGGACTAGCGGGAGGTGACGAGCAGTACTTC. Protein: CASSPSSGLAGGDEQYF.

The chain is built from TRBV2 and TRBJ2-1; a weak D match, TRBD2 (6 bases). This CDR3 has 16 amino acids. V lost 6 bases and J 3 bases, leaving 18 bases between the germline ends. Germline values: CDR1 SNHLY, CDR2 FYNNEI. In nucleotides, the CDR3 is TGTGCCAGCAGCTTACTTCGGAGGGAGCGCTACAATGAGCAGTTCTTC. Protein product: CASSLLRRERYNEQFF. Full variable domain (remainder filled in from reference TRBV2 and TRBJ2-1): EPEVTQTPSHQVTQMGQEVILRCVPISNHLYFYWYRQILGQKVEFLVSFYNNEISEKSEIFDDQFSVERPDGSNFTLKIRSTKLEDSAMYFCASSLLRRERYNEQFFGPGTRLTVL.

V usage is TRBV6-6 and J usage is TRBJ2-5, with D possibly matching TRBD1 (5 bases). The germline V gene has CDR1 MNHNY and CDR2 SVGAGI (reference sequence). CDR3 length: 14 amino acids. The V and J ends lost 0 bases and 5 bases respectively, with 10 bases between them. In nucleotides, the CDR3 is TGTGCCAGCAGTTACTCTCAGGGTGCGGAGACCCAGTACTTC. Translation: CASSYSQGAETQYF.

J is TRBJ2-1 and V is TRBV5-1; TRBD2 matches 8 bases. With 2 bases clipped from V and 2 bases from J, the junction kept 3 bases outside the gene matches. The CDR3 is 15 amino acids. Germline V lookup: CDR1 SGHRS, CDR2 YFSETQ. As DNA, the CDR3 is TGCGCCAGCAGCTTCCTAGCGGGTCCCTACAATGAGCAGTTCTTC. It is translated as CASSFLAGPYNEQFF.

This clone was picked up one time. The same CDR3 also results from other DNA sequences found in this sample. This chain joins TRBV6-1 and TRBJ1-2; tentative D call: TRBD1 (5 bases). V was trimmed by 0 bases and J by 2 bases, leaving 7 bases between them. This CDR3 has 14 residues. The germline gives CDR1 MNHNS, CDR2 SASEGT. CDR3 protein: CASSEAGGNYGYTF. CDR3 coding DNA: TGTGCCAGCAGTGAAGCGGGGGGAAACTATGGCTACACCTTC.

This clone was recorded once. This rearrangement joins TRBV5-1 to TRBJ2-1, with 11 bases identical to TRBD2. From germline, CDR1 is SGHRS and CDR2 YFSETQ. Germline trimming cut 4 bases from V and 4 bases from J; bases unmatched to any gene: 19. The CDR3 length is 20 residues. The CDR3 DNA reads TGCGCCAGCAGCCCCCAACTAGCGGGAGCCCACGTGGGATGGTACAATGAGCAGTTCTTC. The encoded protein is CASSPQLAGAHVGWYNEQFF.

The chain recombines TRBV14 with TRBJ2-1, with D possibly matching TRBD1 (5 bases). Trimming pared 3 bases from V and 3 bases from J, leaving 12 bases between. There are 15 residues in the CDR3. CDR1 and CDR2 (germline): SGHDN, FVKESK. The CDR3: CASSHHGAVYNEQFF. The CDR3 DNA sequence: TGTGCCAGCAGCCATCATGGGGCGGTCTACAATGAGCAGTTCTTC.

As to this clone: A read error may account for a junction end that differs from germline. The chain uses TRBV7-9 and TRBJ2-7; 9 bases align to TRBD1. This CDR3 comprises 15 residues. Germline V CDR1 and CDR2: SEHNR, FQNEAQ (reference sequence). Here the CDR3 reads CSSSPPGTGRVEQYF. The CDR3 DNA follows: TGTTCCAGCAGCCCGCCCGGGACAGGGCGTGTCGAGCAGTACTTC.

The chain is built from TRBV10-3 and TRBJ1-1; tentative D call: TRBD1 (5 bases). V lost 10 bases and J 5 bases, leaving 20 bases between the germline ends. CDR1 and CDR2 (germline): ENHRY, SYGVKD. The CDR3 length is 14 residues. The CDR3: CATGGDPRVTEAFF. The CDR3 DNA follows: TGTGCCACCGGGGGGGACCCCAGGGTAACTGAAGCTTTCTTT.

The J gene is TRBJ1-1, the V gene TRBV18, with D perhaps matching TRBD1 (5 bases). This CDR3 comprises 15 residues. Trimming stripped 3 bases from V and 3 bases from J, with 14 bases between. The germline V gene has CDR1 KGHSH and CDR2 LQKENI. The CDR3 sequence: CASSPLAGPDTEAFF. The CDR3 DNA is TGTGCCAGCTCACCCTTAGCAGGGCCGGACACTGAAGCTTTCTTT.

V is TRBV4-1 and J is TRBJ1-2; the match to TRBD1 covers 11 bases. The CDR3 is 18 residues long. The junction had 14 bases not matched to a gene; V was cut back by 4 bases and J by 4 bases. The V gene's germline CDR1 is MGHRA and CDR2 YSYEKL. The CDR3 here is CASSPWTGGGQVPYGYTF. CDR3 nucleotides: TGCGCCAGCAGCCCGTGGACAGGGGGCGGACAGGTCCCCTATGGCTACACCTTC.